The clone carrying this TCR beta chain was seen many times. Unique molecular identifiers were used to barcode this TCRbeta library. MiXCR, run by TCRdb on the PCR reads, gives a single entry per CDR3 protein. This sample carries 550,000 to 800,000 distinct CDR3 sequences, approximately 14% of them seen once, and the ten largest clones take 0.65% to 0.9%. These data belong to a study of T-cell reconstitution after alpha-beta-depleted transplantation in children. The V end lost 0 bases, the J end lost 4 bases, and 13 bases lay between the germline ends. This CDR3 is built from 15 residues. Germline V gives CDR1 SGHRS, CDR2 YFSETQ.

Sequences were derived from PBMCs, sampled before TCRalphabeta/CD19-depleted stem cell transplant. The chain uses TRBV5-1 and TRBJ2-5; D unclear. The receptor was derived from a girl aged 2-10 years with congenital amegakaryocytic thrombocytopenia, due to receive a stem cell transplant. For the CDR3, the DNA is TGCGCCAGCAGCTTGGGTTCCCTGGGTACAGAGACCCAGTACTTC. Amino acids: CASSLGSLGTETQYF.